This T cell receptor beta chain appears in the sequencing data of a study of blood T cell repertoires in COVID-19. Authors' processing steps: The assay estimated nucleated cells by amplifying reference gene primers. Assay used: immunoSEQ multiplex PCR; TCRdb lists only in-frame clones, some missing. The DNA was the basis for D and trimming; V, J and clone size are from that table. This sample carries around 160,000 clones, approximately 88% of them seen once, and the ten largest clones take 2.5% to 3.5%. Trimming at V came to 5 bases and at J to 5 bases, leaving 8 bases not matched to a gene. CDR3 size: 15 residues. Germline V gene sequence: CDR1 MNHEY, CDR2 SVGEGT.

This clonotype originated in a man aged 60 to 75 with acute or convalescent COVID-19. The material sequenced was peripheral blood. The chain uses TRBV6-2 or TRBV6-3 and TRBJ2-2; 7 nucleotides match TRBD1. The chain's CDR3 is CASSNNRGLTGELFF. For the CDR3, the DNA is TGTGCCAGCAGTAACAACAGGGGTTTAACCGGGGAGCTGTTTTTT.